What follows are 21 T cell receptor beta chains derived from one specimen sequenced in a study of beta chain features in type 1 diabetes. Expressed TCRB transcripts were sequenced because the entire RNA isolate underwent reverse transcription. TCRdb's table, derived via immunoSEQ multiplex PCR, lists solely in-frame clones and lacks some. The sample includes 900,000 or so clones, around a sixth of them seen just once. The specimen sequenced was naive CD4+ T cells from blood. The receptor set was obtained from a young woman in good health.

The DNA of the CDR3 is TGTGCCAGCAGCTTAGCCGCAGCGGGAGAAGACGAGCAGTACTTC. Translating it yields CASSLAAAGEDEQYF. The rearrangement uses TRBV7-9 and TRBJ2-7, with 8 bases that match TRBD2. With 0 bases clipped from V and 5 bases from J, the junction kept 6 bases outside the gene matches. Germline V gene lookup returns CDR1 SEHNR and CDR2 FQNEAQ (reference sequence). This CDR3 has 15 residues.

This rearrangement joins TRBV27 to TRBJ1-2; D remains ambiguous. Trimming stripped 0 bases from V and 5 bases from J, with 7 bases between. The CDR3 consists of 13 residues. CDR1 is MNHEY and CDR2 is SMNVEV in the germline V gene (reference sequence). The CDR3 sequence: CASSLSAGYGYTF. The DNA of the CDR3 is TGTGCCAGCAGTTTATCGGCCGGGTATGGCTACACCTTC.

The rearrangement links TRBV28 to TRBJ2-7, with TRBD2 as a possible D gene (6 bases). Germline V CDR1 and CDR2: MDHEN, SYDVKM. Trimming left V 5 bases short and J 2 bases short, with 10 bases between. The CDR3 is made up of 13 amino acids. The CDR3 here is CASSPGGTYEQYF. For the CDR3, the DNA is TGTGCCAGCAGTCCGGGCGGGACCTACGAGCAGTACTTC.

In its sample, this clone was seen a few times. The rearrangement uses TRBV28 and TRBJ2-7; a weak D match, TRBD1 (5 bases). V dropped 5 bases and J dropped 2 bases, with 13 bases sitting between them. CDR3 length: 14 residues. Germline CDR1 reads MDHEN; CDR2 reads SYDVKM. CDR3 DNA sequence: TGTGCCAGCAGTGAGCAAACAGGAACCTACGAGCAGTACTTC. Protein sequence: CASSEQTGTYEQYF.

The chain joins TRBV5-1 to TRBJ2-5; 9 bases match TRBD1. The junction had 1 base not matched to a gene; V was cut back by 2 bases and J by 5 bases. The germline CDR1 and CDR2 sequences are SGHRS and YFSETQ. The CDR3 has 13 residues. The CDR3 spells CASSFGTGETQYF. The CDR3 bases are TGCGCCAGCAGCTTTGGGACAGGGGAGACCCAGTACTTC.

This clone was observed a few times. The chain links TRBV28 to TRBJ2-1, with TRBD2 identical over 11 bases. J lost 6 bases, V lost 7 bases, and 8 bases had no gene match. Germline V gene data show CDR1 as MDHEN and CDR2 as SYDVKM. There are 15 residues in the CDR3. CDR3 loop: CASTLSGRGPNEQFF. CDR3 nucleotides: TGTGCCAGCACCCTTAGCGGGAGGGGCCCCAATGAGCAGTTCTTC.

This clone occurred a few times. V and J are TRBV28 and TRBJ1-1, with 8 bases lining up with TRBD1. Trimming took 7 bases from V and 1 from J; bases not matched to a gene: 8. Germline values: CDR1 MDHEN, CDR2 SYDVKM. This CDR3 contains 15 residues. The DNA for the CDR3 is TGTGCCAGCAACTTTCCAGGGGGCAGGAACACTGAAGCTTTCTTT. Protein: CASNFPGGRNTEAFF. Together with reference TRBV28 and TRBJ1-1, the CDR3 gives the full variable domain: DVKVTQSSRYLVKRTGEKVFLECVQDMDHENMFWYRQDPGLGLRLIYFSYDVKMKEKGDIPEGYSVSREKKERFSLILESASTNQTSMYLCASNFPGGRNTEAFFGQGTRLTVV.

This clone was observed a handful of times. V is TRBV2 and J is TRBJ2-2, with 8 bases aligning to TRBD1. Germline CDR1 is SNHLY and CDR2 is FYNNEI. The trim removed 6 bases at V and 4 bases at J, leaving 7 bases unmatched. The CDR3 sequence is 15 residues long. Here the CDR3 reads CASRRQGLGTGELFF. Here the CDR3 DNA reads TGTGCCAGCAGGCGACAGGGGCTGGGCACCGGGGAGCTGTTTTTT.

This clone was seen a few times. The rearrangement joins TRBV20-1 to TRBJ1-1; D gene uncertain. Trimming shortened V by 0 bases and J by 11 bases, and 4 bases separated the two germline ends. Looked up from germline, CDR1 is DFQATT and CDR2 is SNEGSKA (reference sequence). This CDR3 is 9 amino acids long. Written as DNA, the CDR3 is TGCAGTGCTAGAGATTGGGCTTTCTTT. As protein: CSARDWAFF.

On this clone itself: One end of the junction does not line up with germline, which may come from a read error. Written as DNA, the CDR3 is TGTGCCAGTAGCTCGAAAGACAGCTTGATGATAGATACGCAGTATTTT. Its translation: CASSSKDSLMIDTQYF. The chain carries TRBV7-2 and TRBJ2-3, with D possibly being TRBD1 (5 bases). The germline CDR1 and CDR2 sequences are SGHTA and FQGNSA. CDR3 length equals 16 residues.

This clone was observed a few times. The sample holds other DNA sequences that translate to the same CDR3. This sequence joins TRBV9 and TRBJ1-1; D is ambiguous. Trimming shortened V by 1 base and J by 1 base, and 5 bases separated the two germline ends. CDR3 length equals 13 residues. Germline V gene sequence: CDR1 SGDLS, CDR2 YYNGEE. CDR3 DNA: TGTGCCAGCAGCGTAAACAGGAACACTGAAGCTTTCTTT. Translated, it gives CASSVNRNTEAFF.

The chain links TRBV28 to TRBJ2-3; D not certain. CDR3 length equals 16 residues. Germline V gene lookup returns CDR1 MDHEN and CDR2 SYDVKM. Trimming left V 5 bases short and J 4 bases short, with 19 bases between. The CDR3 sequence is CASSEKWFSVSDTQYF. The CDR3 region has the DNA TGTGCCAGCAGTGAAAAGTGGTTTTCCGTGTCAGATACGCAGTATTTT.

The V gene is TRBV6-1, the J gene TRBJ2-7; TRBD1 agrees at 9 bases. The CDR3 is 13 amino acids. Trimming at V came to 8 bases and at J to 11 bases, leaving 13 bases not matched to a gene. Germline loops: CDR1 MNHNS, CDR2 SASEGT. The CDR3 nucleotides are TGTGCCAGCCGAGGGACAGGGTTAGGTGTGGAGTACTTC. Translating it yields CASRGTGLGVEYF.

This clone was detected once. Its ends do not fully match the called genes, so a read error is possible. V is TRBV7-9 and J is TRBJ2-7; 13 bases fit TRBD2. This CDR3 is 18 amino acids long. Germline V gene data show CDR1 as SEHNR and CDR2 as FQNEAQ (reference sequence). CDR3 in DNA: TGTGCCAGCAGCTCAAGACTAGCGGGAGGCCTAAGCTCCTACAAGCAGTACTTC. Translating gives CASSSRLAGGLSSYKQYF.

The table lists this clone with a few counts. CDR3 amino acids: CASSQDTGGWGTGELFF. The CDR3 DNA is TGCGCCAGCAGCCAAGATACCGGGGGATGGGGCACCGGGGAGCTGTTTTTT. The rearrangement uses TRBV4-3 and TRBJ2-2; tentative D call: TRBD2 (6 bases). Germline values: CDR1 LGHNA, CDR2 YSLEER. V lost 0 bases to trimming and J lost 4 bases, with 15 bases between them. The length of the CDR3 is 17 residues.

The V gene is TRBV7-9, the J gene TRBJ1-1; 7 nucleotides agree with TRBD1. Germline-derived CDR1 and CDR2 are SEHNR and FQNEAQ (reference sequence). Unmatched junction bases numbered 8, after V lost 0 bases and J lost 1 base. The CDR3 spans 17 residues. The CDR3 here is CASSLAKGARGNTEAFF. As DNA, the CDR3 is TGTGCCAGCAGCTTAGCGAAGGGGGCGCGAGGGAACACTGAAGCTTTCTTT.

V gene TRBV20-1 combines with J gene TRBJ2-7; D is undetermined. The CDR3 length is 10 residues. Trimming pared 6 bases from V and 5 bases from J, leaving 8 bases between. In germline, CDR1 is DFQATT, CDR2 SNEGSKA (reference sequence). CDR3 DNA sequence: TGCAGTGCCAAGAATAACGAGCAGTACTTC. Protein product: CSAKNNEQYF.

This clone was found a few times. This chain connects TRBV5-4 to TRBJ2-7, with 13 bases fitting TRBD2. V lost 4 bases, J lost 1 base, and 14 bases stayed unmatched. Germline V gene data show CDR1 as SGHNT and CDR2 as YYREEE (reference sequence). The length of the CDR3 is 19 residues. CDR3 nucleotide sequence: TGTGCCAGCAGCGACGACAGACGATGGACTAGCGGGAGTTCCTACGAGCAGTACTTC. As protein: CASSDDRRWTSGSSYEQYF.

This clone has more than one count but fewer than ten. CDR3 DNA: TGTGCCAGCTCACCAATCCCTAGTCAGATTCGTGCCCCCTACGAGCAGTACTTC. Protein sequence: CASSPIPSQIRAPYEQYF. The chain employs TRBV18 and TRBJ2-7; D is unresolved. Trimming removed 2 bases from V and 2 bases from J, with 22 bases in between. This CDR3 region has 18 residues. Per germline, CDR1 KGHSH and CDR2 LQKENI.

This clone was seen only a few times. The genes are TRBV7-2 and TRBJ1-2; a weak D match, TRBD1 (5 bases). CDR1 is SGHTA, CDR2 FQGNSA, per germline. CDR3 length: 14 amino acids. V was shortened by 5 bases and J by 4 bases, with 14 bases between the two germline ends. CDR3 amino acids: CASSTGRQSYGYTF. CDR3 coding DNA: TGTGCCAGCAGCACAGGAAGACAGTCCTATGGCTACACCTTC.

The V call is TRBV4-3, the J call TRBJ2-3; D could derive from TRBD1 or TRBD2 (5 bases each). This CDR3 is 18 amino acids long. Trimming shortened V by 1 base and J by 2 bases, and 19 bases separated the two germline ends. Germline CDR1 reads LGHNA; CDR2 reads YSLEER. In nucleotides, the CDR3 is TGCGCCAGCAGCCAAGCCGTTACCACGGGACCCATCACAGATACGCAGTATTTT. Amino acid sequence: CASSQAVTTGPITDTQYF.